These 30 T cell receptor beta chains share one sample of origin, sequenced in a study of shared clonotypes between healthy human individuals. Generated by immunoSEQ multiplex PCR, the TCRdb table keeps only in-frame clones and is missing some. This table holds millions of clones, just over 90% found once. Input material: naive CD4+ T cells sorted from blood. Subset given: CD45RA+ positively selected. The receptors here all came from a man between 18 and 35 years old in good health.

The chain uses TRBV19 and TRBJ1-2, with 7 bases lining up with TRBD1. Germline values: CDR1 LNHDA, CDR2 SQIVND (reference sequence). V lost 5 bases to trimming and J lost 3 bases; unmatched junction nucleotides: 9. CDR3 length equals 15 residues. The CDR3 DNA reads as TGTGCCAGTAGTCGCGCCGGGACAGTCTACTATGGCTACACCTTC. It yields the protein CASSRAGTVYYGYTF.

CDR3: CASSQDPPGLAGGTEQFF. CDR3 sequence (DNA): TGTGCCAGCAGCCAAGACCCGCCGGGACTAGCGGGAGGTACTGAGCAGTTCTTC. The chain links TRBV14 to TRBJ2-1, with TRBD2 matching 15 bases. The CDR3 runs to 18 residues. Germline values: CDR1 SGHDN, CDR2 FVKESK. V lost 0 bases to trimming and J lost 9 bases; unmatched junction nucleotides: 9.

V is TRBV6-5 and J is TRBJ1-3; no clear D. The CDR3 is made up of 13 amino acids. V shed 6 bases and J shed 0 bases, with 6 bases lying between them. Per germline, CDR1 MNHEY and CDR2 SVGAGI. In DNA form, the CDR3 reads TGTGCCAGCAGACGGAGCTCTGGAAACACCATATATTTT. This sequence encodes CASRRSSGNTIYF.

This chain connects TRBV7-2 to TRBJ2-7; 7 nucleotides agree with TRBD2. Per germline, CDR1 SGHTA and CDR2 FQGNSA. The CDR3 extends over 15 amino acids. Germline trimming cut 2 bases from V and 2 bases from J; bases unmatched to any gene: 6. The CDR3 coding sequence is TGTGCCAGCAGCTTAACAGCGGGACCAGCCTACGAGCAGTACTTC. Translated, it gives CASSLTAGPAYEQYF.

The chain couples TRBV2 to TRBJ2-5; 10 bases match TRBD1. The DNA end is more similar to TRBJ2-7, so the J call may be wrong. The CDR3 extends over 14 amino acids. Germline CDR1 reads SNHLY; CDR2 reads FYNNEI. The CDR3 DNA reads TGTGCCAGCAGTGGACAGGGGGCGAGCTACGAGCAGTACTTC. Translated: CASSGQGASYEQYF.

This clone appeared a few times. J is TRBJ1-6 and V is TRBV6-1; no clear D. Germline lookup yields CDR1 MNHNS and CDR2 SASEGT. The CDR3 runs to 13 residues. V dropped 3 bases and J dropped 15 bases, with 15 bases sitting between them. As DNA, the CDR3 is TGTGCCAGCAGTGAGACTGAGCGGAACAACCTCCACTTT. This codes for CASSETERNNLHF.

The chain is built from TRBV5-1 and TRBJ1-4; no definite D call. Trimming removed 2 bases from V and 6 bases from J, with 8 bases in between. CDR3 length: 13 residues. Germline lookup yields CDR1 SGHRS and CDR2 YFSETQ. This chain's CDR3 is CASSFLRDEKLFF. CDR3 coding DNA: TGCGCCAGCAGCTTCCTCCGGGATGAAAAACTGTTTTTT.

V gene TRBV7-9 combines with J gene TRBJ2-3; TRBD2 matches 8 bases. CDR3 length: 16 residues. The V and J ends lost 5 bases and 4 bases, in that order; junction bases with no gene match: 11. Looked up from germline, CDR1 is SEHNR and CDR2 is FQNEAQ (reference sequence). The CDR3 here is CASSRGVSGEPDTQYF. The CDR3 DNA follows: TGTGCCAGCAGCCGGGGGGTTAGCGGGGAGCCAGATACGCAGTATTTT.

To note about this clone: Sequence at one end of the junction differs from germline and may be a read error. V usage is TRBV7-2 and J usage is TRBJ2-5; D perhaps matches TRBD2 (7 bases). The length of the CDR3 is 17 residues. CDR1 SGHTA and CDR2 FQGNSA come from the germline V gene. The CDR3 nucleotides are TGTGCCAGCAGCTTAGGTGGCGGCAGGGGACTACAAGGGACCCAGTACTTC. This translates into CASSLGGGRGLQGTQYF.

The chain combines TRBV10-3 with TRBJ2-7; 9 bases are shared with TRBD2. The CDR3 is 15 amino acids. Germline CDR1 ENHRY, CDR2 SYGVKD. V trimming: 6 bases; J trimming: 7 bases; junction bases outside the gene matches: 13. The CDR3, as DNA: TGTGCCATCAGGAAAGCGGGAGGACCACCCGGGGAGCAGTACTTC. As protein: CAIRKAGGPPGEQYF.

This chain uses TRBV5-8 with TRBJ1-5; possible D gene TRBD1, 5 bases. Germline CDR1 reads SGHTS; CDR2 reads YDEGEE. CDR3 length: 19 residues. V lost 4 bases and J lost 0, with 23 bases in between. The CDR3 DNA sequence: TGTGCCAGCAGCATGGTGCCTGACAGCCTGCCTTATAGCAATCAGCCCCAGCATTTT. Protein: CASSMVPDSLPYSNQPQHF.

The CDR3 reads CASLGLAGDTQYF. Here the CDR3 DNA reads TGTGCCAGCCTGGGACTAGCGGGGGATACGCAGTATTTT. The gene calls are TRBV25-1 and TRBJ2-3; 13 bases agree with TRBD2. V lost 8 bases to trimming and J lost 6 bases; unmatched junction nucleotides: 2. This CDR3 region has 13 residues. From germline, CDR1 is MGHDK and CDR2 SYGVNS. The variable domain in full, with the rest retrieved from reference TRBV25-1 and TRBJ2-3, is EADIYQTPRYLVIGTGKKITLECSQTMGHDKMYWYQQDPGMELHLIHYSYGVNSTEKGDLSSESTVSRIRTEHFPLTLESARPSHTSQYLCASLGLAGDTQYFGPGTRLTVL.

This clone was seen just once. The chain links TRBV6-1 to TRBJ1-4, with D possibly TRBD1 on 5 matching bases. The length of the CDR3 is 15 residues. CDR1 and CDR2 from the germline V gene are MNHNS and SASEGT. Trimming took 4 bases from V and 8 from J, leaving 17 bases between them. CDR3 nucleotides: TGTGCCAGCAGTGCCGGGACTCCAGGGCGGGAAAAACTGTTTTTT. Translation gives CASSAGTPGREKLFF.

Regarding this clone: At the DNA level, this CDR3 is encoded by other sequences in the same sample as well. The chain uses TRBV2 and TRBJ2-3; D unclear. From germline, CDR1 is SNHLY and CDR2 FYNNEI. Trimming left V 6 bases short and J 0 bases short, with 1 base between. This CDR3 region has 11 residues. CDR3: CASRSTDTQYF. CDR3 nucleotides: TGTGCCAGCAGAAGCACAGATACGCAGTATTTT.

The rearrangement links TRBV15 to TRBJ1-1, with D possibly matching TRBD1 (5 bases). The germline V gene has CDR1 LNHNV and CDR2 YYDKDF (reference sequence). The CDR3 consists of 15 residues. V shed 0 bases and J shed 0 bases, with 8 bases lying between them. CDR3 nucleotides: TGTGCCACCAGCAGAGACAGGGTCATGAACACTGAAGCTTTCTTT. As protein: CATSRDRVMNTEAFF. The full variable domain, rest sourced from reference TRBV15 and TRBJ1-1, is DAMVIQNPRYQVTQFGKPVTLSCSQTLNHNVMYWYQQKSSQAPKLLFHYYDKDFNNEADTPDNFQSRRPNTSFCFLDIRSPGLGDTAMYLCATSRDRVMNTEAFFGQGTRLTVV.

The J gene is TRBJ2-3, the V gene TRBV5-1; 8 nucleotides line up with TRBD2. J gave up 6 bases and V 3 bases, and 6 bases lay outside the gene matches. The CDR3 consists of 14 residues. Germline V CDR1 and CDR2: SGHRS, YFSETQ. The CDR3 DNA reads TGCGCCAGCAGCTCCCGGGAGGGCCCCGATACGCAGTATTTT. This sequence encodes CASSSREGPDTQYF.

The J gene is TRBJ1-5, the V gene TRBV28; weak D call: TRBD1 (6 bases). V lost 6 bases and J lost 0, with 9 bases in between. CDR1 and CDR2 (germline): MDHEN, SYDVKM. This CDR3 is 14 amino acids long. CDR3 coding DNA: TGTGCCAGCAGCGGGGGCCCTAGCAATCAGCCCCAGCATTTT. Protein: CASSGGPSNQPQHF.

With respect to this clone: Other DNA variants within this sample encode the same CDR3. The chain couples TRBV7-2 to TRBJ1-1; a possible D gene is TRBD1 (5 bases). V was cut by 5 bases and J by 1 base, with 11 bases left in between. There are 14 residues in the CDR3. CDR1 is SGHTA and CDR2 is FQGNSA in the germline V gene. DNA of the CDR3: TGTGCCAGCAGCACCCAAACAGGGAACACTGAAGCTTTCTTT. This gives the protein CASSTQTGNTEAFF. Full variable domain (rest looked up from reference TRBV7-2 and TRBJ1-1): GAGVSQSPSNKVTEKGKDVELRCDPISGHTALYWYRQSLGQGLEFLIYFQGNSAPDKSGLPSDRFSAERTGGSVSTLTIQRTQQEDSAVYLCASSTQTGNTEAFFGQGTRLTVV.

V gene TRBV6-1 combines with J gene TRBJ1-5; D may be TRBD1 (6 bases). CDR3 length: 17 residues. Trimming pared 2 bases from V and 2 bases from J, leaving 16 bases between. Germline V gene lookup returns CDR1 MNHNS and CDR2 SASEGT. In DNA form, the CDR3 reads TGTGCCAGCAGTGAATTTGGCAGGGGAGGCGGCAATCAGCCCCAGCATTTT. This codes for CASSEFGRGGGNQPQHF.

To note about this clone: Other DNA sequences within the sample encode an identical CDR3. The rearrangement uses TRBV10-2 and TRBJ1-6; TRBD1 is a possible D gene (6 bases). The germline V gene encodes CDR1 WSHSY and CDR2 SAAADI. V lost 4 bases to trimming and J lost 6 bases, with 7 bases between them. This CDR3 contains 13 residues. DNA for the CDR3: TGCGCCAGCAGTGCAGGGGCTAATTCACCCCTCCACTTT. Translation: CASSAGANSPLHF.

The chain links TRBV7-9 to TRBJ2-5; the D is unclear. This CDR3 is 15 amino acids long. V dropped 4 bases and J dropped 2 bases, with 14 bases sitting between them. Germline lookup yields CDR1 SEHNR and CDR2 FQNEAQ (reference sequence). The CDR3 reads CASSWFRQNQETQYF. The DNA of the CDR3 is TGTGCCAGCAGCTGGTTTAGACAAAATCAAGAGACCCAGTACTTC.

To note about this clone: This CDR3 is also generated by other DNA sequences in the sample. J is TRBJ1-4 and V is TRBV7-2; TRBD1 matches 9 bases. Germline CDR1 SGHTA, CDR2 FQGNSA. Trimming at V came to 4 bases and at J to 7 bases, leaving 4 bases not matched to a gene. The CDR3 length is 14 residues. CDR3 residues: CASSSGQGGEKLFF. In nucleotides, the CDR3 is TGTGCCAGCAGCTCGGGACAGGGAGGTGAAAAACTGTTTTTT.

CDR3 in amino acids: CASTLLEESPLHF. CDR3 sequence (DNA): TGTGCCAGCACCCTACTGGAAGAGTCACCCCTCCACTTT. The chain combines TRBV7-9 with TRBJ1-6, with no clear D. V lost 7 bases, J lost 10 bases, and 14 bases lay in between. This CDR3 has 13 amino acids. Germline V gene data show CDR1 as SEHNR and CDR2 as FQNEAQ (reference sequence).

Note on this clone: This CDR3 is also generated by other DNA sequences in the sample. This chain joins TRBV29-1 and TRBJ1-1, with 7 bases that match TRBD1. The CDR3 contains 12 residues. CDR1 SQVTM and CDR2 ANQGSEA come from the germline V gene. Losses at the gene ends were 5 bases for V and 0 bases for J; bases not matched to a gene: 0. The CDR3 DNA is TGCAGCGTTACAGGGGTGAACACTGAAGCTTTCTTT. Translation gives CSVTGVNTEAFF.

The chain has TRBV19 and TRBJ1-5, with D uncertain. The CDR3 is 14 residues long. Germline loops: CDR1 LNHDA, CDR2 SQIVND (reference sequence). V dropped 0 bases and J dropped 7 bases, with 10 bases sitting between them. CDR3 bases: TGTGCCAGTAGTATAGATACAGTCGGGCAGCCCCAGCATTTT. Translated: CASSIDTVGQPQHF.

This clone was recorded only once. V usage is TRBV5-1 and J usage is TRBJ2-1; 8 positions match TRBD2. With V trimmed by 4 bases and J by 6 bases, 6 bases remained unmatched. CDR1 SGHRS and CDR2 YFSETQ come from the germline V gene. CDR3 length equals 14 residues. The CDR3 spells CASSALRGVNEQFF. The CDR3, as DNA: TGCGCCAGCAGCGCCCTGCGGGGGGTCAATGAGCAGTTCTTC.

The chain combines TRBV19 with TRBJ2-7; no definite D call. There are 14 residues in the CDR3. V lost 3 bases, J lost 4 bases, and 13 bases lay in between. The germline CDR1 and CDR2 sequences are LNHDA and SQIVND (reference sequence). The CDR3 reads CASSMSRAGYEQYF. The CDR3 DNA is TGTGCCAGTAGTATGAGTCGGGCAGGATACGAGCAGTACTTC.

This clone was recorded once. The same CDR3 is also encoded by other DNA sequences in this sample. The V call is TRBV19, the J call TRBJ1-1; 8 bases are a match to TRBD1. CDR1 and CDR2 (germline): LNHDA, SQIVND (reference sequence). The CDR3 extends over 14 amino acids. The junction had 3 bases not matched to a gene; V was cut back by 6 bases and J by 0 bases. The CDR3: CASSDRGLNTEAFF. CDR3 nucleotide sequence: TGTGCCAGTAGCGACAGGGGACTGAACACTGAAGCTTTCTTT.

The genes are TRBV19 and TRBJ2-7; 12 positions match TRBD2. Germline V CDR1 and CDR2: LNHDA, SQIVND (reference sequence). The CDR3 extends over 16 amino acids. Trimming took 5 bases from V and 5 from J; bases not matched to a gene: 10. The chain's CDR3 is CASSGLAGGPRNEQYF. The CDR3 bases are TGTGCCAGTAGTGGGCTAGCGGGGGGGCCTCGGAACGAGCAGTACTTC.

This clone was counted once. The chain uses TRBV20-1 and TRBJ2-1; weak D call: TRBD1 (5 bases). V was pared by 5 bases and J by 6 bases, with 8 bases between. Germline CDR1 reads DFQATT; CDR2 reads SNEGSKA (reference sequence). The CDR3 consists of 11 residues. CDR3 residues: CSAWGINEQFF. DNA of the CDR3: TGCAGTGCTTGGGGCATCAATGAGCAGTTCTTC.